The text below deals with one T cell receptor beta chain. Antigen unknown. Primers for the PCR totalled 60 Vbeta and 13 Jbeta. Only in-frame clones appear in the TCRdb table, and some are missing; sequencing was by immunoSEQ multiplex PCR. The sample includes 150,000 to 200,000 clones, over 80% of them seen just once. Healthy bone marrow donors made up the donor group. In nominal health when sampled, donors likely had unrecorded immune exposures nonetheless. The data derive from a study of cytomegalovirus exposure and HLA in healthy donors. Broader study findings: Researchers counted about 150 TCR beta chains as cytomegalovirus-associated.

Sequencing was carried out using PBMCs. The receptor was derived from a man in his fifties in good health and CMV-seropositive.

The CDR3 sequence: CASSQQGAGETQYF. The DNA of the CDR3 is TGTGCCAGCAGCCAACAGGGGGCAGGGGAGACCCAGTACTTC. This chain connects TRBV7-3 to TRBJ2-5; 9 nucleotides match TRBD1. Germline CDR1 SGHTA, CDR2 FQGTGA. Trimming took 5 bases from V and 5 from J; bases not matched to a gene: 6. CDR3 length: 14 residues.